One and the same sample provided the 18 T cell receptor beta chains below, sequenced in a study of cytomegalovirus exposure and HLA in healthy donors. The PCR was carried out with 60 Vbeta primers and 13 Jbeta primers. Assay: immunoSEQ multiplex PCR; the TCRdb copy retains only in-frame clones and omits some. The sample shows about 200,000 clones, around four fifths of them seen only once. The sample was PBMCs. These receptors were collected from a male donor in good health and CMV-seronegative.

This clone showed up just once. The chain recombines TRBV4-1 with TRBJ2-5; TRBD1 is a possible D gene (6 bases). Trimming took 4 bases from V and 0 from J, leaving 9 bases between them. The CDR3 is made up of 14 amino acids. Germline CDR1 and CDR2: MGHRA and YSYEKL. CDR3 protein: CASSPRQDQETQYF. The CDR3 DNA reads TGCGCCAGCAGCCCTAGACAGGACCAAGAGACCCAGTACTTC.

The V and J genes are TRBV28 and TRBJ2-1; D gene uncertain. The CDR3 extends over 13 amino acids. CDR1 and CDR2 from the germline V gene are MDHEN and SYDVKM. Trimming took off 5 bases at V and 4 bases at J, with 9 bases between the two ends. The CDR3 region is CASSTTEYNEQFF. The DNA of the CDR3 is TGTGCCAGCAGTACGACTGAGTACAATGAGCAGTTCTTC. The full variable domain, rest sourced from reference TRBV28 and TRBJ2-1, is DVKVTQSSRYLVKRTGEKVFLECVQDMDHENMFWYRQDPGLGLRLIYFSYDVKMKEKGDIPEGYSVSREKKERFSLILESASTNQTSMYLCASSTTEYNEQFFGPGTRLTVL.

DNA for the CDR3: TGTGCCAGCAGCCCCCGGACTTCTAGCACAGATACGCAGTATTTT. Protein product: CASSPRTSSTDTQYF. This sequence joins TRBV7-2 and TRBJ2-3, with D maybe TRBD2 (5 bases). V was shortened by 5 bases and J by 0 bases, with 12 bases between the two germline ends. The length of the CDR3 is 15 residues. From germline, CDR1 is SGHTA and CDR2 FQGNSA.

The chain uses TRBV5-4 and TRBJ2-7; D may be TRBD1 (6 bases). CDR1 and CDR2 (germline): SGHNT, YYREEE (reference sequence). This CDR3 spans 15 amino acids. Trimming cost V 4 bases and J 0 bases, with 14 bases left between them. The DNA of the CDR3 is TGTGCCAGCAGCGGATGGACAGTCCTCTCCTACGAGCAGTACTTC. Amino acid sequence: CASSGWTVLSYEQYF.

The chain joins TRBV28 to TRBJ2-2; 11 bases are a match to TRBD2. Germline trimming cut 2 bases from V and 13 bases from J; bases unmatched to any gene: 12. The CDR3 has 16 residues. Germline values: CDR1 MDHEN, CDR2 SYDVKM. The DNA for the CDR3 is TGTGCCAGCAGTTTAGGGGGACTAGCGGCGTCAAAAGGGCTGTTTTTT. Translating gives CASSLGGLAASKGLFF.

This chain connects TRBV28 to TRBJ2-7, with 7 nucleotides matching TRBD2. This CDR3 comprises 11 residues. Germline CDR1 MDHEN, CDR2 SYDVKM. The junction had 4 bases not matched to a gene; V was cut back by 5 bases and J by 9 bases. The DNA of the CDR3 is TGTGCCAGCAGTGAGCGGGGAGGGCAGTACTTC. Protein sequence: CASSERGGQYF.

The chain carries TRBV6-6 and TRBJ2-7; the match to TRBD1 covers 8 bases. CDR1 MNHNY and CDR2 SVGAGI come from the germline V gene (reference sequence). This CDR3 spans 15 amino acids. J lost 4 bases, V lost 6 bases, and 11 bases had no gene match. The CDR3 loop reads CASSPRGRSVYEQYF. The CDR3, as DNA: TGTGCCAGCAGCCCCAGGGGGCGCTCGGTTTACGAGCAGTACTTC.

A few counts support this clone. The rearrangement joins TRBV28 to TRBJ1-1; D may be TRBD1 (6 bases). CDR1 and CDR2 (germline): MDHEN, SYDVKM. The CDR3 runs 12 residues. The CDR3 coding sequence is TGTGCGGGGGCCCAGGGGAACACTGAAGCTTTCTTT. Its protein is CAGAQGNTEAFF.

The chain carries TRBV6-1 and TRBJ1-1, with D unresolved. The CDR3 runs to 15 residues. Trimming removed 1 base at V and 0 bases at J, with 9 bases between. Germline V gene data show CDR1 as MNHNS and CDR2 as SASEGT. CDR3 nucleotide sequence: TGTGCCAGCAGTGAAGGTTTCGGGATGAACACTGAAGCTTTCTTT. It yields the protein CASSEGFGMNTEAFF.

This clone was found once. The CDR3 DNA follows: TGTGCCAGCAGTTTATCCCAGGGGAACTATGGCTACACCTTC. It translates to CASSLSQGNYGYTF. The chain has TRBV27 and TRBJ1-2; D may be TRBD1 (6 bases). Germline V gene lookup returns CDR1 MNHEY and CDR2 SMNVEV (reference sequence). V was pared by 0 bases and J by 2 bases, with 7 bases between. CDR3 length: 14 amino acids.

J is TRBJ1-6 and V is TRBV19; the D gene is possibly TRBD1 (6 bases). The ends were cut back, 7 bases at V and 7 bases at J, with 17 bases in the middle. The CDR3 has 15 amino acids. From germline, CDR1 is LNHDA and CDR2 SQIVND (reference sequence). The CDR3 sequence: CASTISGGGNSPLHF. Here the CDR3 DNA reads TGTGCCAGTACGATCTCTGGGGGCGGGAATTCACCCCTCCACTTT.

The J gene is TRBJ2-1, the V gene TRBV7-3; 12 bases agree with TRBD2. V gave up 5 bases and J gave up 0 bases; unmatched junction bases: 11. This CDR3 has 19 amino acids. CDR1 and CDR2 from the germline V gene are SGHTA and FQGTGA. CDR3 protein: CASSTGLAGFFISYNEQFF. The CDR3 DNA is TGTGCCAGCAGCACCGGACTAGCGGGGTTTTTCATCTCCTACAATGAGCAGTTCTTC.

The rearrangement joins TRBV7-3 to TRBJ2-1, with 14 bases fitting TRBD2. Trimming at V came to 3 bases and at J to 9 bases, leaving 4 bases not matched to a gene. CDR1 is SGHTA, CDR2 FQGTGA, per germline. CDR3 length equals 15 residues. The CDR3 is CASSFGTSGSTEQFF. The CDR3 coding sequence is TGTGCCAGCAGCTTCGGGACTAGCGGGAGTACTGAGCAGTTCTTC.

This chain uses TRBV27 with TRBJ2-7; D is uncertain. Germline assignment: CDR1 MNHEY and CDR2 SMNVEV (reference sequence). V lost 4 bases, J lost 0 bases, and 4 bases lay in between. The CDR3 totals 12 residues. CDR3 sequence (DNA): TGTGCCAGCAGTTCTAGCTCCTACGAGCAGTACTTC. This encodes CASSSSSYEQYF.

In its sample, this clone was seen once. The chain carries TRBV28 and TRBJ1-3; D gene uncertain. The V gene lost 2 bases and the J gene lost 8 bases, with 10 bases spanning the gap. The CDR3 runs to 13 residues. From germline, CDR1 is MDHEN and CDR2 SYDVKM. The CDR3 sequence: CASSLNDIYTIYF. The DNA of the CDR3 is TGTGCCAGCAGTTTAAATGACATTTACACCATATATTTT.

This clone was observed a few times. This chain links TRBV7-2 with TRBJ2-7, with a possible D match to TRBD2 (5 bases). Germline CDR1 and CDR2: SGHTA and FQGNSA. The V gene lost 8 bases and the J gene lost 0 bases, with 8 bases spanning the gap. The CDR3 runs 12 residues. This chain's CDR3 is CASRSGSYEQYF. CDR3 nucleotides: TGTGCCAGCCGCAGCGGCTCCTACGAGCAGTACTTC.

The CDR3 here is CASSQGLAGFGGPYEQYF. The CDR3 DNA reads as TGCGCCAGCAGCCAAGGACTAGCGGGGTTTGGGGGCCCTTACGAGCAGTACTTC. The chain couples TRBV5-1 to TRBJ2-7, with 12 bases that match TRBD2. This CDR3 has 18 residues. Germline CDR1 and CDR2: SGHRS and YFSETQ. V was clipped by 4 bases and J by 4 bases; unmatched bases: 15.

The V call is TRBV7-8, the J call TRBJ1-6; 8 bases align to TRBD1. CDR3 length: 14 residues. V trimming: 2 bases; J trimming: 9 bases; junction bases outside the gene matches: 3. The germline V gene encodes CDR1 SGHVS and CDR2 FQNEAQ. The CDR3 coding sequence is TGTGCCAGCAGCTTACAGGGGGCTGGTTCACCCCTCCACTTT. Translated: CASSLQGAGSPLHF.